Included here is one T cell receptor (beta chain) sequence, with context. The target antigen is unknown. This sample is drawn from a study of cytomegalovirus exposure and HLA in healthy donors. Study outcomes and limitations: As was reported, the classifier diagnosed cytomegalovirus status with high specificity and sensitivity. Being productive about 87% or about 30% of the time was typical of most TCR beta V segments in an earlier analysis. Later analysis demonstrated an association between a missense DCLRE1C variant and TCR beta V- and J-gene trimming.

PCR used 60 Vbeta primers and 13 Jbeta primers. The assay was immunoSEQ multiplex PCR, and TCRdb's table has in-frame clones only and misses some. The top ten hold 2% to 2.5% of the sample, which has almost 200,000 clones, 85% seen once. The sequencing input was PBMCs. The origin of this receptor is a woman between 50 and 59 years old in good health and CMV-seronegative.

The chain's CDR3 is CASSRYSGGSREQYF. The CDR3 region has the DNA TGTGCCAGCAGTCGCTACTCTGGGGGCTCCCGCGAGCAGTACTTC. The chain combines TRBV28 with TRBJ2-7; tentatively, D is TRBD1 (6 bases). The CDR3 is 15 residues long. Germline lookup yields CDR1 MDHEN and CDR2 SYDVKM. The V end was cut by 5 bases, the J end by 6 bases, with 20 bases between.